A single sample is the source of the 7 T cell receptor beta chains below, sequenced in a study of shared clonotypes between healthy human individuals. The repertoire was sequenced with immunoSEQ multiplex PCR; TCRdb's copy has only in-frame clones and lacks some. The sample has more than 1 million clones, around three quarters seen once. Sample: memory CD4+ T cells from PBMCs. This sample's subset: CD45RA-negative fraction. The receptors stem from a man aged 18 to 30 in good health. Some clones in this sample may be carry-over from other donors' samples.

This chain links TRBV27 with TRBJ2-5; D might be TRBD2 (5 bases). Germline V CDR1 and CDR2: MNHEY, SMNVEV (reference sequence). This CDR3 has 16 amino acids. The V end was cut by 1 base, the J end by 5 bases, with 17 bases between. The CDR3, as DNA: TGTGCCAGCAGTTTATGGGGTGGGAGTGGAAGGGAGACCCAGTACTTC. This codes for CASSLWGGSGRETQYF.

This clone was found a few times. This sequence joins TRBV7-9 and TRBJ1-2, with D possibly TRBD1 on 5 matching bases. The V and J ends lost 7 bases and 5 bases respectively, with 32 bases between them. This CDR3 is 19 amino acids long. CDR1 and CDR2 from the germline V gene are SEHNR and FQNEAQ (reference sequence). The CDR3 DNA sequence: TGTGCCAGCAACCGCCCCCCGGGTACCCGGACCCAGAGGACATATGGCTACACCTTC. Protein sequence: CASNRPPGTRTQRTYGYTF.

The chain recombines TRBV6-4 with TRBJ2-3; perhaps D is TRBD1 or TRBD2 (5 bases each). CDR3 length: 13 residues. Germline CDR1 and CDR2: MRHNA and SNTAGT. The V end lost 0 bases, the J end lost 6 bases, and 7 bases lay between the germline ends. The CDR3 region is CASSDSWGDTQYF. CDR3 DNA: TGTGCCAGCAGTGACTCCTGGGGGGATACGCAGTATTTT.

The rearrangement joins TRBV6-1 to TRBJ2-2; 8 bases map to TRBD1. Trimming took 6 bases from V and 3 from J; bases not matched to a gene: 6. CDR1 is MNHNS, CDR2 SASEGT, per germline. CDR3 length equals 15 residues. The CDR3 is CASRMDRADTGELFF. The CDR3 coding sequence is TGTGCCAGCAGGATGGACAGGGCGGACACCGGGGAGCTGTTTTTT.

This clone was seen a single time. This rearrangement joins TRBV12-5 to TRBJ1-1; no reliable D call. V was pared by 2 bases and J by 4 bases, with 11 bases between. This CDR3 is built from 14 residues. Germline loops: CDR1 LGHNT, CDR2 FRNRAP. In nucleotides, the CDR3 is TGTGCTAGTGGTTTGAGCGGGTACTCCACTGAAGCTTTCTTT. The encoded protein is CASGLSGYSTEAFF.

The gene calls are TRBV5-4 and TRBJ1-4; D gene unclear. Germline V gene data show CDR1 as SGHNT and CDR2 as YYREEE (reference sequence). The length of the CDR3 is 16 residues. V shed 4 bases and J shed 0 bases, with 13 bases lying between them. CDR3 bases: TGTGCCAGCAGCGGGTCTACTCCCACAACTAATGAAAAACTGTTTTTT. It translates to CASSGSTPTTNEKLFF.

The chain employs TRBV11-2 and TRBJ2-5, with no clear D. V dropped 3 bases and J dropped 7 bases, with 12 bases sitting between them. The CDR3 extends over 13 amino acids. Germline-derived CDR1 and CDR2 are SGHAT and FQNNGV. The CDR3 coding sequence is TGTGCCAGCAGCTTTGGCAGTGGCGGGACCCAGTACTTC. Translating gives CASSFGSGGTQYF.